The 27 T cell receptor beta chains below all came from one sample that was sequenced in a study of identical twins. TCRdb re-derived calls from the 5' RACE reads in MiXCR, one entry per CDR3 protein. The sample holds 140,000 to 150,000 distinct CDR3 sequences, roughly 3.3% seen once. The sample was memory T cells sorted from blood. The origin of the receptors is a man between 18 and 35 years old in good health.

This clonotype was picked up many times. The chain recombines TRBV11-2 with TRBJ2-3, with D hard to call. The length of the CDR3 is 14 residues. V was trimmed by 4 bases and J by 0 bases, leaving 8 bases between them. CDR1 and CDR2 from the germline V gene are SGHAT and FQNNGV. The CDR3 sequence is CASSSIPSTDTQYF. The CDR3 bases are TGTGCCAGCAGCTCTATTCCTAGCACAGATACGCAGTATTTT.

In this sample, this clonotype turned up many times. The genes are TRBV20-1 and TRBJ1-2; D gene uncertain. Between the trimmed V and J ends, which lost 5 bases and 1 base, there was a span of 8 bases. CDR3 size: 12 residues. Germline V gene lookup returns CDR1 DFQATT and CDR2 SNEGSKA (reference sequence). The CDR3 DNA sequence: TGCAGTGCTCCGGAACTTAACTATGGCTACACCTTC. It is translated as CSAPELNYGYTF.

This clonotype occurred many times. V gene TRBV12-3 or TRBV12-4 combines with J gene TRBJ2-1; D gene ambiguous. Trimming cost V 6 bases and J 0 bases, with 6 bases left between them. CDR3 size: 13 residues. This CDR3 reads CASSPNSYNEQFF. The CDR3 nucleotides read TGTGCCAGCAGCCCAAACTCCTACAATGAGCAGTTCTTC.

This chain uses TRBV27 with TRBJ1-5, with no clear D. Germline-derived CDR1 and CDR2 are MNHEY and SMNVEV (reference sequence). CDR3 length: 13 residues. Trimming stripped 8 bases from V and 5 bases from J, with 13 bases between. The CDR3 coding sequence is TGTGCCAGCGGATGGACGGGAGATCAGCCCCAGCATTTT. It is translated as CASGWTGDQPQHF.

This clonotype was detected ten times or more. The chain joins TRBV20-1 to TRBJ2-3, with 11 bases lining up with TRBD1. Trimming cost V 5 bases and J 6 bases; bases outside gene matches: 7. Germline CDR1 reads DFQATT; CDR2 reads SNEGSKA (reference sequence). CDR3 length: 14 amino acids. DNA of the CDR3: TGCAGTGCTGGACTGGGACAGGGGGTGGATACGCAGTATTTT. Encoded protein: CSAGLGQGVDTQYF.

This clonotype came up many times. The chain joins TRBV5-1 to TRBJ2-3; D perhaps matches TRBD2 (6 bases). V was pared by 4 bases and J by 1 base, with 13 bases between. Germline V gene data show CDR1 as SGHRS and CDR2 as YFSETQ. The CDR3 extends over 15 amino acids. The CDR3 loop is CASSNGGSRTDTQYF. The CDR3 DNA reads TGCGCCAGCAGCAACGGAGGGTCACGCACAGATACGCAGTATTTT.

A few counts support this clonotype. This chain links TRBV7-2 with TRBJ2-7, with no clear D. Germline V gene lookup returns CDR1 SGHTA and CDR2 FQGNSA. V was trimmed by 4 bases and J by 0 bases, leaving 13 bases between them. The CDR3 spans 15 residues. The CDR3 protein is CASSSSPRLSYEQYF. The CDR3 bases are TGTGCCAGCAGCTCCTCCCCCCGGCTCTCCTACGAGCAGTACTTC. The full variable domain, in which reference TRBV7-2 and TRBJ2-7 provide the parts outside the CDR3, is GAGVSQSPSNKVTEKGKDVELRCDPISGHTALYWYRQSLGQGLEFLIYFQGNSAPDKSGLPSDRFSAERTGGSVSTLTIQRTQQEDSAVYLCASSSSPRLSYEQYFGPGTRLTVT.

This clonotype was seen at least ten times. The chain has TRBV5-1 and TRBJ2-2, with TRBD1 matching 7 bases. The CDR3 extends over 16 amino acids. J was trimmed by 3 bases and V by 5 bases; bases with no gene match: 10. The V gene's germline CDR1 is SGHRS and CDR2 YFSETQ. The chain's CDR3 is CASRATGTADTGELFF. Written as DNA, the CDR3 is TGCGCCAGCAGAGCTACCGGGACAGCGGACACCGGGGAGCTGTTTTTT.

This clonotype has a count of ten or more. The genes are TRBV29-1 and TRBJ1-4, with 9 bases aligning to TRBD1. The CDR3 is 12 amino acids. Germline V gene lookup returns CDR1 SQVTM and CDR2 ANQGSEA. The J segment lost 11 bases and the V segment lost 8 bases, leaving 9 bases of the junction unmatched. CDR3 sequence (DNA): TGCAGCACGGGACAGGGCGAAGGGAAACTGTTTTTT. It encodes CSTGQGEGKLFF.

This clonotype occurred many times. The rearrangement joins TRBV11-1 to TRBJ2-1, with 9 bases aligning to TRBD2. V was pared by 5 bases and J by 10 bases, with 12 bases of the junction left unmatched. The CDR3 length is 15 residues. Germline V gives CDR1 SGHAT, CDR2 FQDESV (reference sequence). CDR3 bases: TGTGCCAGCAGCCCATCGTCGACTAGCGGCAGGGAGCAGTTCTTC. This translates into CASSPSSTSGREQFF.

In its sample, this clonotype was seen many times. The chain uses TRBV5-1 and TRBJ2-1; unclear D gene. Germline V lookup: CDR1 SGHRS, CDR2 YFSETQ. CDR3 length equals 11 residues. V was shortened by 0 bases and J by 15 bases, with 10 bases between the two germline ends. CDR3: CASSLEGPWFF. The CDR3, as DNA: TGCGCCAGCAGCTTGGAAGGACCGTGGTTCTTC. The full variable domain, with the rest looked up from reference TRBV5-1 and TRBJ2-1, is KAGVTQTPRYLIKTRGQQVTLSCSPISGHRSVSWYQQTPGQGLQFLFEYFSETQRNKGNFPGRFSGRQFSNSRSEMNVSTLELGDSALYLCASSLEGPWFFGPGTRLTVL.

This clonotype was counted at least ten times. This chain joins TRBV12-3 or TRBV12-4 and TRBJ2-3; weak D call: TRBD2 (6 bases). This CDR3 region has 15 residues. Trimming removed 5 bases from V and 0 bases from J, with 12 bases in between. CDR3 nucleotide sequence: TGTGCCAGCAGTCCTATAGCGGATAGCACAGATACGCAGTATTTT. Translated: CASSPIADSTDTQYF.

This clonotype was picked up many times. The V call is TRBV5-6, the J call TRBJ1-2, with TRBD1 matching 7 bases. The CDR3 contains 14 residues. From germline, CDR1 is SGHDT and CDR2 YYEEEE. V gave up 7 bases and J gave up 4 bases; unmatched junction bases: 10. CDR3 in amino acids: CASGIRQGFYGYTF. The CDR3 nucleotides read TGTGCCAGCGGGATCCGACAGGGATTCTATGGCTACACCTTC.

The table lists this clonotype with a few counts. V gene TRBV4-2 combines with J gene TRBJ2-3, with no clear D. Germline-derived CDR1 and CDR2 are LGHNA and YNFKEQ. The CDR3 is 16 residues long. Deletions cut 0 bases from V and 2 bases from J, with 12 bases between. The CDR3 nucleotides are TGTGCCAGCAGCCAAGAAGGTCGAGGCCACACAGATACGCAGTATTTT. Its translation: CASSQEGRGHTDTQYF.

This clonotype was counted only a few times. V and J are TRBV30 and TRBJ1-1; TRBD1 agrees at 8 bases. V was pared by 3 bases and J by 5 bases, with 5 bases of the junction left unmatched. The CDR3 spans 13 residues. Per the germline V gene, CDR1 is GTSNPN and CDR2 is SVGIG (reference sequence). This CDR3 reads CAWRGQDSTEAFF. CDR3 sequence (DNA): TGTGCCTGGAGGGGACAGGATAGTACTGAAGCTTTCTTT.

The sample holds many counts of this clonotype. This chain links TRBV7-2 with TRBJ2-7; D is ambiguous. CDR1 and CDR2 (germline): SGHTA, FQGNSA. V lost 5 bases to trimming and J lost 6 bases, with 17 bases between them. The CDR3 is made up of 14 amino acids. The CDR3 sequence: CASSPQPRLGEQYF. In DNA, the CDR3 is TGTGCCAGCAGCCCTCAGCCCCGCCTGGGCGAGCAGTACTTC. The whole variable domain, remainder taken from reference TRBV7-2 and TRBJ2-7, is GAGVSQSPSNKVTEKGKDVELRCDPISGHTALYWYRQSLGQGLEFLIYFQGNSAPDKSGLPSDRFSAERTGGSVSTLTIQRTQQEDSAVYLCASSPQPRLGEQYFGPGTRLTVT.

This clonotype was recorded many times. The chain carries TRBV6-5 and TRBJ2-7, with a weak D call TRBD2 (5 bases). The CDR3 runs 12 residues. V gave up 6 bases and J gave up 6 bases, with 12 bases separating them. Germline CDR1 reads MNHEY; CDR2 reads SVGAGI. CDR3 protein: CASSISRGEQYF. The CDR3 bases are TGTGCCAGCAGCATATCCCGGGGCGAGCAGTACTTC.

Points on this clonotype: A clone one base away is much larger, so this may be a read error. The CDR3 region has the DNA TGTGCCAGCAGCTTAACCCCCGGGACAGAGGGCTACGAGCAGTACGTC. Its translation is CASSLTPGTEGYEQYV. The V call is TRBV7-9, the J call TRBJ2-7; 7 bases fit TRBD1. The CDR3 extends over 16 amino acids. V was pared by 2 bases and J by 3 bases, with 10 bases of the junction left unmatched. Germline V gene lookup returns CDR1 SEHNR and CDR2 FQNEAQ (reference sequence).

This clonotype was counted at least ten times. This sequence joins TRBV6-2 or TRBV6-3 and TRBJ1-5; possibly TRBD1 for D (5 bases). This CDR3 is built from 14 residues. The ends were cut back, 8 bases at V and 4 bases at J, with 15 bases in the middle. The V gene's germline CDR1 is MNHEY and CDR2 SVGEGT. The CDR3 region is CASSEAGGNQPQHF. CDR3 sequence (DNA): TGTGCCAGCTCGGAGGCCGGGGGGAATCAGCCCCAGCATTTT.

The sample holds a few counts of this clonotype. The chain uses TRBV7-9 and TRBJ2-7; 9 bases are a match to TRBD1. The CDR3 has 17 residues. Germline V gene lookup returns CDR1 SEHNR and CDR2 FQNEAQ (reference sequence). Trimming took 1 base from V and 2 from J; bases not matched to a gene: 9. CDR3 sequence: CASSLEPGQGLTYEQYF. The CDR3 bases are TGTGCCAGCAGCTTAGAACCGGGACAGGGATTAACCTACGAGCAGTACTTC.

Many counts were recorded for this clonotype. V and J are TRBV5-1 and TRBJ2-7; D gene ambiguous. CDR3 length: 13 residues. Germline CDR1 reads SGHRS; CDR2 reads YFSETQ. Trimming shortened V by 4 bases and J by 2 bases, and 10 bases separated the two germline ends. In DNA form, the CDR3 reads TGCGCCAGCAGCATGGACGAACCCTACGAGCAGTACTTC. Translation: CASSMDEPYEQYF.

This clonotype was seen only a few times. V is TRBV28 and J is TRBJ2-1; 7 nucleotides agree with TRBD1. This CDR3 spans 14 amino acids. Germline V CDR1 and CDR2: MDHEN, SYDVKM. Losses at the gene ends were 6 bases for V and 2 bases for J; bases not matched to a gene: 4. CDR3 in amino acids: CASRLGQTYNEQFF. CDR3 sequence (DNA): TGTGCCAGCAGATTGGGACAGACCTACAATGAGCAGTTCTTC.

Many counts were recorded for this clonotype. One end of the junction fails to match germline, which may point to a read error. The V gene is TRBV5-1, the J gene TRBJ2-5, with no clear D. CDR3 length: 12 residues. Germline CDR1 reads SGHRS; CDR2 reads YFSETQ. The CDR3 sequence: CASSLAGETQYF. CDR3 nucleotide sequence: TGTGCCAGCAGCTTAGCCGGGGAGACCCAGTACTTC.

This clonotype was counted many times. This rearrangement joins TRBV27 to TRBJ2-2; TRBD2 matches at 12 bases. After removal of 4 bases from V and 1 base from J, the junction contained 16 bases not matched to a gene. Looked up from germline, CDR1 is MNHEY and CDR2 is SMNVEV (reference sequence). The CDR3 length is 21 residues. CDR3 in DNA: TGTGCCAGCAGTTCCTTAATTTCTACCGGACTAGCGGGATTGAACACCGGGGAGCTGTTTTTT. Translating it yields CASSSLISTGLAGLNTGELFF.

This clonotype was found many times. One end of the junction fails to match germline, which may point to a read error. The chain recombines TRBV5-5 with TRBJ2-7; 9 bases match TRBD2. Germline assignment: CDR1 SGHKS and CDR2 YYEKEE (reference sequence). The CDR3 spans 13 residues. CDR3 residues: CASSLGGLARRGF. In DNA form, the CDR3 reads TGTGCCAGCAGCTTGGGGGGACTAGCACGTCGGGGCTTC.

A remark on this clonotype: Being one base from a much bigger clone, this may be a read error. The genes are TRBV27 and TRBJ2-1; D call uncertain. This CDR3 has 16 residues. CDR1 is MNHEY and CDR2 is SMNVEV in the germline V gene (reference sequence). Trimming took off 1 base at V and 5 bases at J, with 15 bases between the two ends. The CDR3 nucleotides are TGTGCCAGCAGTTTATTAGTCAGGAGAGGCCACAATGAGCAGTTCTTC. It codes for CASSLLVRRGHNEQFF.

This clonotype was found many times. This chain uses TRBV6-1 with TRBJ2-1; TRBD2 matches 9 bases. Trimming at V came to 6 bases and at J to 9 bases, leaving 18 bases not matched to a gene. The CDR3 sequence is 17 residues long. CDR1 and CDR2 from the germline V gene are MNHNS and SASEGT. CDR3 residues: CASRQLASGILAPEQFF. For the CDR3, the DNA is TGTGCCAGCAGACAACTCGCTAGCGGGATATTGGCTCCTGAGCAGTTCTTC.